This TCR beta chain was sequenced in a study of early T cells in non-severe SARS-CoV-2 infection (dated by TCRdb to 2020 to 2023). The study in broad terms: Because TCR sequencing was done on bulk RNA from unsorted whole blood, the alpha and beta chains could not be paired.

Receptors were amplified or captured by 5' RACE. This sample was sequenced with a NextSeq 500. The TCR library protocol attached unique molecular identifiers to individual cDNA molecules to correct for sequencing error and PCR bias. Sequencing covered both TCR alpha and beta chains, and within each sample the abundances of alpha and beta sequences were tightly co-correlated. The published analysis was carried out like this. V gene, J gene and CDR3 annotation of TCR sequences was performed with Decombinator V4. Expanded TCRs were defined as changing significantly between any two time points under a Poisson model with p below 0.0001. Abundances of TCRs were expressed as counts per million after normalisation to the total number of TCRs sequenced in each sample. TRAV1-2 paired with TRAJ12, TRAJ20 or TRAJ33 defined MAIT TCRs, while TRAV10 paired with TRAJ18 defined iNKT TCRs. A search of VDJdb, accessed on 1 November 2021, was run for TCRs annotated to CMV, EBV and SARS-CoV-2, with TCRs annotated for multiple antigens excluded. TCRdb took the public reads, trimmed them with fastp at Q25, ran MiXCR for clone calling and kept in-frame beta chains. Duplicate CDR3 protein sequences are folded into a single record with the most common DNA and genes. The V and J calls here are based on TCRdb, not the publication. The table for this sample lists about 45,000 distinct CDR3 sequences; 11% of them were counted only once. Just over 20% of the sample is in the top ten clones.

A case-control design nested within a healthcare worker cohort in London, UK, was used, with weekly nasopharyngeal swab PCR tests and blood sampling performed. Healthcare workers were recruited between 23 and 31 March 2020, during the week of the UK lockdown, and were followed weekly for up to roughly 15 weeks. The table lists this clonotype with a few counts. Its antigen is not yet known. No per-base quality is available; no much larger clone lies one base away. General study outcomes and caveats: VDJdb matching was skewed toward anti-spike CD8 responses, so virus-specific expansions were likely underestimated and private and CD4 specificities were missed.

The germline V gene sets CDR1 to SGHTA and CDR2 to FQGNSA. The CDR3 spans 13 residues, from the cysteine through the phenylalanine. This entry keeps only the CDR3 DNA: 39 bases, framed from base 1. Trimming costs V 7 bases and J 7 bases, and their ends lie 13 bases apart. The chain couples TRBV7-2 to TRBJ1-4, with a tentative D gene TRBD1 over 6 matching bases. This TCR was recovered from an adult who was a healthcare worker with PCR-confirmed SARS-CoV-2 infection or an uninfected control (not recorded which). The specimen was whole blood. The nucleotide sequence is TGTGCCAGCAAAAGGGGGGTTGGTGAAAAACTGTTTTTT. This translates into CASKRGVGEKLFF.